This T cell receptor beta chain was captured in a study of CD8 T cells in Susac syndrome. Overall study context: Intravenous immunoglobulin alone or corticosteroids were being given to patients with Susac syndrome at blood draw, unless they were therapy-naive.

Trimming shortened V by 3 bases and J by 4 bases, and 22 bases separated the two germline ends. The CDR3 totals 16 residues. Per germline, CDR1 DFQATT and CDR2 SNEGSKA (reference sequence). RNA was extracted with the RNeasy kit, and a quantity of roughly 0.45 to 1 ug was reverse transcribed using random hexamers. TCRdb called the immunoSEQ multiplex PCR reads again in MiXCR, with one record for every CDR3 protein. Among about 83,000 distinct CDR3 sequences, roughly 96% were seen once, and the ten largest hold roughly 0.44%. The sequencing sample was made of CD8+ T cells from PBMCs. This receptor was obtained from a human donor with Susac syndrome. The rearrangement joins TRBV20-1 to TRBJ2-7; D may be TRBD2 (6 bases). The CDR3 DNA is TGCAGTGCTAGCCCCTCGGGGTTGCGGGGATTATACGAGCAGTACTTC. Translating gives CSASPSGLRGLYEQYF.